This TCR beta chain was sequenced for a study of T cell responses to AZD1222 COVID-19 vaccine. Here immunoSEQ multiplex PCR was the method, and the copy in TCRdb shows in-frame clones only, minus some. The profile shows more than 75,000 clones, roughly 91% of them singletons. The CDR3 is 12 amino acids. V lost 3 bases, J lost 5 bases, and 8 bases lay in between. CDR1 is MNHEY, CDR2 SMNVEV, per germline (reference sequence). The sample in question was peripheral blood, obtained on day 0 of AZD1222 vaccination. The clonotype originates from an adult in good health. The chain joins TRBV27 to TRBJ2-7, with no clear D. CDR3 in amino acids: CASSFHGNEQYF. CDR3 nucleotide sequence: TGTGCCAGCAGTTTCCATGGGAACGAGCAGTACTTC.